The 11 T cell receptor beta chains in this list originate from one sample, sequenced in a study of early T cells in non-severe SARS-CoV-2 infection. MiXCR, applied by TCRdb to the 5' RACE reads, yields one record per CDR3 protein. The sample has approximately 81,000 distinct CDR3 sequences, around 13% seen once. Source material: whole blood. Receptors originate from an adult who was a healthcare worker with PCR-confirmed SARS-CoV-2 infection or an uninfected control (not recorded which).

The chain uses TRBV9 and TRBJ2-7; no definite D call. CDR1 is SGDLS, CDR2 YYNGEE, per germline. CDR3 size: 14 residues. The ends were cut back, 0 bases at V and 0 bases at J, with 7 bases in the middle. In DNA form, the CDR3 reads TGTGCCAGCAGCGTAGGGGCAGACTCCTACGAGCAGTACTTC. Residues: CASSVGADSYEQYF.

This clonotype appeared many times. This rearrangement joins TRBV19 to TRBJ2-1; a possible D gene is TRBD1 (8 bases). The CDR3 contains 19 residues. Germline lookup yields CDR1 LNHDA and CDR2 SQIVND (reference sequence). The V end lost 3 bases, the J end lost 0 bases, and 21 bases lay between the germline ends. In nucleotides, the CDR3 is TGTGCCAGTAGTATTTCCTACCCACACAGGGGGGGCTCCTACAATGAGCAGTTCTTC. This translates into CASSISYPHRGGSYNEQFF. Drawing the rest from reference TRBV19 and TRBJ2-1, the complete variable domain is DGGITQSPKYLFRKEGQNVTLSCEQNLNHDAMYWYRQDPGQGLRLIYYSQIVNDFQKGDIAEGYSVSREKKESFPLTVTSAQKNPTAFYLCASSISYPHRGGSYNEQFFGPGTRLTVL.

This clonotype was picked up a small number of times. The chain recombines TRBV20-1 with TRBJ2-1; no definite D call. From germline, CDR1 is DFQATT and CDR2 SNEGSKA (reference sequence). The CDR3 length is 16 residues. V lost 5 bases and J lost 0, with 17 bases in between. The CDR3 loop is CSAPRTGRSSYNEQFF. CDR3 DNA sequence: TGCAGTGCTCCCCGTACGGGCCGGAGCTCCTACAATGAGCAGTTCTTC.

This clonotype occurred a few times. This may be a read error, as it is one base from a much larger clone. The V and J genes are TRBV7-9 and TRBJ2-5; 10 bases align to TRBD2. The V and J ends lost 3 bases and 3 bases, in that order; junction bases with no gene match: 1. The germline CDR1 and CDR2 sequences are SEHNR and FQNEAQ (reference sequence). The CDR3 has 14 residues. In DNA, the CDR3 is TGTGCCAGCAGCTTCGGGACTAGCGAAGAGACCCAGTACTTC. It encodes CASSFGTSEETQYF.

This clonotype appeared many times. The chain joins TRBV5-1 to TRBJ1-6, with 8 bases identical to TRBD1. Losses at the gene ends were 1 base for V and 5 bases for J; bases not matched to a gene: 5. CDR1 is SGHRS and CDR2 is YFSETQ in the germline V gene. The CDR3 is 16 amino acids. CDR3 loop: CASSLQGQENNSPLHF. The CDR3 bases are TGCGCCAGCAGCTTGCAGGGACAGGAAAATAATTCACCCCTCCACTTT.

This clonotype has only a few counts. The chain links TRBV12-3 or TRBV12-4 to TRBJ1-2; no reliable D call. V was pared by 3 bases and J by 8 bases, with 13 bases between. This CDR3 comprises 13 residues. The CDR3 spells CASSLLRAEGYTF. The CDR3 nucleotides are TGTGCCAGCAGTTTGCTGAGGGCGGAGGGCTACACCTTC.

The table lists this clonotype with many counts. This chain joins TRBV7-9 and TRBJ2-1; 8 bases are shared with TRBD2. Germline lookup yields CDR1 SEHNR and CDR2 FQNEAQ (reference sequence). The CDR3 spans 14 residues. J was trimmed by 9 bases and V by 2 bases; bases with no gene match: 6. CDR3 sequence (DNA): TGTGCCAGCAGCTTAAAGCGGGAGATGAGTGAGCAGTTCTTC. Residues: CASSLKREMSEQFF.

The chain is built from TRBV30 and TRBJ1-6, with D unclear. Trimming shortened V by 0 bases and J by 0 bases, and 9 bases separated the two germline ends. Germline-derived CDR1 and CDR2 are GTSNPN and SVGIG (reference sequence). The CDR3 has 16 residues. This CDR3 reads CAWSVGGSSYNSPLHF. The DNA of the CDR3 is TGTGCCTGGAGTGTAGGCGGGAGCTCCTATAATTCACCCCTCCACTTT.

The CDR3 DNA follows: TGCGCCAGCAGCCAAGTTCCTGTTATCCATGAGCAGTTCTTC. Amino acid sequence: CASSQVPVIHEQFF. The chain has TRBV4-1 and TRBJ2-1; D uncertain. Germline loops: CDR1 MGHRA, CDR2 YSYEKL. The CDR3 runs 14 residues. Trimming removed 1 base at V and 8 bases at J, with 12 bases between.

This clonotype has a handful of counts. The chain uses TRBV5-1 and TRBJ1-4; D remains ambiguous. The CDR3 spans 13 residues. Germline V CDR1 and CDR2: SGHRS, YFSETQ. Trimming took 3 bases from V and 5 from J, leaving 8 bases between them. The CDR3 nucleotides read TGCGCCAGCAGCTCCAACCCGAATGAAAAACTGTTTTTT. It encodes CASSSNPNEKLFF.

This rearrangement joins TRBV12-3 or TRBV12-4 to TRBJ2-3; either TRBD1 or TRBD2 may fit D (7 bases each). The CDR3 consists of 19 residues. Trimming pared 5 bases from V and 1 base from J, leaving 25 bases between. This CDR3 reads CASSAEGAGVLWGTDTQYF. CDR3 nucleotides: TGTGCCAGCAGTGCGGAGGGGGCGGGAGTCCTTTGGGGCACAGATACGCAGTATTTT.